These 10 T cell receptor beta chains came from one sample sequenced in a study of CD8+ T cells in alopecia areata. Regarding treatment: oral pan-JAK inhibitor, 5-10 mg twice daily. cDNA reverse transcribed from extracted RNA served as the sequencing template. TCRdb's table, derived via immunoSEQ multiplex PCR, lists solely in-frame clones and lacks some. Of around 270,000 clones listed, nearly 60% are singletons. The sample was CD4+ T cells sorted from blood, taken at week 24, from a patient treated with tofacitinib. The receptors derive from a human donor with alopecia areata.

This clone turned up a few times. Other nucleotide sequences from this sample produce the same CDR3. The chain carries TRBV30 and TRBJ2-2; no definite D call. Germline CDR1 GTSNPN, CDR2 SVGIG (reference sequence). The CDR3 extends over 12 amino acids. Trimming pared 1 base from V and 8 bases from J, leaving 8 bases between. CDR3 protein: CAWSDVPGELFF. Here the CDR3 DNA reads TGTGCCTGGAGTGATGTACCGGGGGAGCTGTTTTTT.

The chain carries TRBV29-1 and TRBJ1-1; a weak D match, TRBD1 (5 bases). CDR1 and CDR2 (germline): SQVTM, ANQGSEA. CDR3 length equals 12 residues. V was shortened by 7 bases and J by 1 base, with 10 bases between the two germline ends. The CDR3 is CSAGGGNTEAFF. CDR3 nucleotides: TGCAGCGCCGGCGGGGGGAACACTGAAGCTTTCTTT.

J is TRBJ2-1 and V is TRBV5-1, with D unclear. The germline gives CDR1 SGHRS, CDR2 YFSETQ. The CDR3 totals 12 residues. Trimming pared 4 bases from V and 4 bases from J, leaving 6 bases between. The CDR3 sequence: CASSDLYNEQFF. The CDR3 DNA is TGCGCCAGCAGCGATTTGTACAATGAGCAGTTCTTC.

The chain employs TRBV30 and TRBJ1-2; a weak D match, TRBD1 (6 bases). CDR3 length equals 15 residues. Looked up from germline, CDR1 is GTSNPN and CDR2 is SVGIG (reference sequence). Deletions cut 2 bases from V and 10 bases from J, with 23 bases between. CDR3 bases: TGTGCCTGGAGTCCAGAGGGGGGGGCGTTCTCGGACTACACCTTC. Residues: CAWSPEGGAFSDYTF.

CDR3 nucleotides: TGCAGCGCGTCGGACAGGGGGGTCTACGAGCAGTACTTC. This sequence encodes CSASDRGVYEQYF. This chain links TRBV29-1 with TRBJ2-7, with 10 bases identical to TRBD1. J gave up 3 bases and V 7 bases, and 6 bases lay outside the gene matches. The CDR3 sequence is 13 residues long. The germline V gene has CDR1 SQVTM and CDR2 ANQGSEA.

This clone was seen more than once but under ten times. The gene calls are TRBV29-1 and TRBJ2-3; D perhaps matches TRBD2 (6 bases). CDR3 length equals 13 residues. Between the trimmed V and J ends, which lost 6 bases and 2 bases, there was a span of 12 bases. The germline V gene has CDR1 SQVTM and CDR2 ANQGSEA. This CDR3 reads CSVGRGNTDTQYF. The DNA for the CDR3 is TGCAGCGTAGGTCGGGGGAACACAGATACGCAGTATTTT.

The V and J genes are TRBV29-1 and TRBJ1-2, with D possibly being TRBD1 (5 bases). Trimming removed 5 bases from V and 2 bases from J, with 12 bases in between. Germline-derived CDR1 and CDR2 are SQVTM and ANQGSEA. CDR3 size: 13 residues. The CDR3 here is CSVWGGANYGYTF. CDR3 sequence (DNA): TGCAGCGTTTGGGGGGGAGCCAACTATGGCTACACCTTC.

In this sample, this clone turned up a few times. The CDR3 sequence is CASSPGSPLHF. The CDR3 DNA sequence: TGTGCCAGCAGCCCCGGTTCACCCCTCCACTTT. This chain connects TRBV7-6 to TRBJ1-6; D gene ambiguous. The germline gives CDR1 SGHVS, CDR2 FNYEAQ. The CDR3 loop spans 11 amino acids. V lost 5 bases and J 9 bases, leaving 5 bases between the germline ends.

The V and J genes are TRBV7-2 and TRBJ1-2, with 7 bases lining up with TRBD1. V lost 3 bases and J lost 5; bases outside the gene matches: 3. Germline V CDR1 and CDR2: SGHTA, FQGNSA. The CDR3 sequence is 13 residues long. The CDR3 loop is CASSFGQEYGYTF. The CDR3 DNA reads as TGTGCCAGCAGCTTCGGACAGGAGTATGGCTACACCTTC.

The chain has TRBV14 and TRBJ2-2; D not certain. CDR1 and CDR2 from the germline V gene are SGHDN and FVKESK. The CDR3 totals 14 residues. V was cut by 5 bases and J by 2 bases, with 9 bases left in between. The DNA for the CDR3 is TGTGCCAGCAGCTCCCGACGAAACACCGGGGAGCTGTTTTTT. Protein sequence: CASSSRRNTGELFF.